Here is one T cell receptor beta chain with its context. The antigen it recognizes is unknown. The sample holds no much larger clone one base away, and base qualities are not on file. TCRbeta CDR3 regions were amplified from genomic DNA by means of the immunoSEQ Assay, a bias-controlled multiplex PCR. Per the source publication's procedure: Within the assay, amplification of reference gene primers was used to estimate how many nucleated cells each sample contained. To quantify the absolute abundance of each unique TCRbeta CDR3 rearrangement, sequence reads were collapsed and filtered. For each sample, productive Simpson clonality was calculated by taking the square root of Simpson's diversity index across productive rearrangements. The clones in this table, taken by TCRdb from immuneACCESS, are in-frame only. Not every clone is retained; where verified, under half of the shortfall comes from an unresolved V gene, and the cause of the rest is unknown. The DNA gave D and trimming, while V, J and clone size come from that table. The sample yields around 23,000 clones; 86% were counted once. The ten biggest clones cover less than 15% of the sample.

Whole blood was collected in K2EDTA tubes by collaborating institutions according to the institutions' own protocols. For TCRbeta analysis, collaborators shipped samples in one of three forms: frozen whole blood, isolated PBMCs, or DNA extracted from either of those sample types. Taken from cysteine to phenylalanine, the CDR3 has 16 residues. Here the CDR3 DNA is all that survives: 48 bases in frame from base 1. Via the germline V gene, CDR1 is ENHRY and CDR2 SYGVKD. V sheds 0 bases and J sheds 0 bases, leaving 8 bases between their ends. This sample was included in a study of blood T cell repertoires in COVID-19 (dated by TCRdb to about 2020). Context from the whole study: Samples from collaborators originated in the United States, Italy and Spain and spanned both the acute and convalescent phases of COVID-19. The material from the prospective study consisted of cDNA or gDNA derived from T cells, B-cell-depleted T cells, or PBMCs. Subjects who had been exposed to COVID-19, were actively infected with it, or had recovered from it provided the deeply sampled blood TCRbeta repertoires that made up the dataset. The repertoires were made available in a free public database intended to serve as a resource for research on the immune response to SARS-CoV-2. The samples were drawn from two sources: the first 160 participants of the ongoing ImmuneRACE study, and 1,254 subjects contributed by 6 global collaborators. Sample metadata almost always included a de-identified subject ID, COVID-19 status, age in years and sex. HLA class I and class II types, where available, came from metadata supplied by the sample provider rather than from assay-based typing. What the work shows at the level of the full study, not this receptor alone: The amount of clinical and demographic metadata varied by source and participant and was provided uncurated.

Specimen: peripheral blood. The sequence joins TRBV10-3 to TRBJ1-4; no D gene call is confident. The sequence derives from an elderly woman with active or convalescent COVID-19. The nucleotide sequence reads as follows: TGTGCCATCAGTGAGTCGTCCGGGGCAACTAATGAAAAACTGTTTTTT. Translation gives CAISESSGATNEKLFF.